This TCR beta chain is drawn from a study of cytomegalovirus exposure and HLA in healthy donors. The CDR3 runs to 11 residues. CDR1 is LNHDA and CDR2 is SQIVND in the germline V gene (reference sequence). V was trimmed by 4 bases and J by 2 bases, leaving 3 bases between them. General observations from the study: Cytomegalovirus association was assigned to 150 to 200 TCR beta chains. Most sequenced TCRs were rare (though some public TCRs occurred in many donors).

Assay: immunoSEQ multiplex PCR; the TCRdb copy retains only in-frame clones and omits some. The sample consists of 120,000 to 150,000 clones, approximately 87% of them appearing once. This clone was seen a single time. Its antigen is unknown. This receptor was obtained from a man younger than 35 in good health and CMV-seronegative. The chain carries TRBV19 and TRBJ2-7, with D uncertain. The sample was PBMCs. CDR3 amino acids: CASSNTYEQYF. The CDR3 bases are TGTGCCAGTAGTAACACCTACGAGCAGTACTTC.